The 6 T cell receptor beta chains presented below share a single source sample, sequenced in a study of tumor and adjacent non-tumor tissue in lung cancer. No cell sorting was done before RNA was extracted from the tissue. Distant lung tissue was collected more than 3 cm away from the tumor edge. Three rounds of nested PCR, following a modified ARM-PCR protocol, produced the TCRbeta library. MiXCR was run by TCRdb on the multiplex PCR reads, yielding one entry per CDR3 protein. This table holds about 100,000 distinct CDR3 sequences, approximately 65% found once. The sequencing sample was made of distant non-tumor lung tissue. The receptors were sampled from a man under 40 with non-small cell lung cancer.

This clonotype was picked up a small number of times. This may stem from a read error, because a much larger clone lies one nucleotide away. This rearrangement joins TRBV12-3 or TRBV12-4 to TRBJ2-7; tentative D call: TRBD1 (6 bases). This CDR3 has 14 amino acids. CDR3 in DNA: TGTGTCAGCAGCCCTACCGGACAGTACTACGAGCAGTACTTC. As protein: CVSSPTGQYYEQYF.

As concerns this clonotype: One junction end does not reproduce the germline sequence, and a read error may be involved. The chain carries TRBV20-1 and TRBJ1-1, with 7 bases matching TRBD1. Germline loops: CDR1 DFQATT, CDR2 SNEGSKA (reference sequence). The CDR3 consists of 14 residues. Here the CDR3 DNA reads TGTAGTGCTAGTCCAGGGGGAGGGAACACTGAAACTTTCTTT. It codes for CSASPGGGNTETFF.

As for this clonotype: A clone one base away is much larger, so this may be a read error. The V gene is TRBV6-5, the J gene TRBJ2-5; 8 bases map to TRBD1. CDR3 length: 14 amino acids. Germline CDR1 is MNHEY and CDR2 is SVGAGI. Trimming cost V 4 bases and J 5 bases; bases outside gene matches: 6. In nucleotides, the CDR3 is TGTGCCAGCAGTTTCCGGACAGGGTTCGAGACCCAGTACTTC. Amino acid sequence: CASSFRTGFETQYF.

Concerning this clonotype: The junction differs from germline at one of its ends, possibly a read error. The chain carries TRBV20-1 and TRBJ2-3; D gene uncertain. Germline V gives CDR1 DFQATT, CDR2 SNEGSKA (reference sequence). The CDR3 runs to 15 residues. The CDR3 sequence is CGARVTAKSTDTQYF. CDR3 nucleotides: TGCGGTGCCAGAGTGACGGCTAAGAGCACAGATACGCAGTATTTT.

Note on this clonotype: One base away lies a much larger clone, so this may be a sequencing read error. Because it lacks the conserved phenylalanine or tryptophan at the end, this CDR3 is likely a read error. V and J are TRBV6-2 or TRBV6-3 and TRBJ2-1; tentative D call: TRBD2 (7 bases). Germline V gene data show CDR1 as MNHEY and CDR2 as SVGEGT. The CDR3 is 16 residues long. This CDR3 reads CASRPVTGGGYHEQFL. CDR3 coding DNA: TGTGCCAGCAGACCCGTTACTGGCGGGGGCTACCATGAGCAGTTCCTC.

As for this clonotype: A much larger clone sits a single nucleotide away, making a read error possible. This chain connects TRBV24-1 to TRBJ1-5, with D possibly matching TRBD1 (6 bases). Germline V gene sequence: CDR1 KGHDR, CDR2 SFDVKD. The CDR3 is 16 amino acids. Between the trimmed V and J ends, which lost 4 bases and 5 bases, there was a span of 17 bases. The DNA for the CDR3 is TGTGCCACCAGTGAATCGGGCCTTGGGGGCTATCAGCCCCAGCATTTT. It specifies CATSESGLGGYQPQHF.